The source of this T cell receptor (beta chain) is a study of T cells in Graves' hyperthyroidism and ophthalmopathy. Overall study results and limits: Clonotypes that were expanded in thyroid above 0.001 mostly appeared in blood too.

Amplified TCR beta CDR3 regions derived from RNA transcripts. A first-round RT-PCR of the TCR CDR3 used the HTBI primer set. TCRdb reprocessed the multiplex PCR reads via MiXCR and lists one record per CDR3 protein. The sample contains approximately 530,000 distinct CDR3 sequences, about 20% of which appear only once. Among ophthalmopathy patients, the Clinical Activity Score reached at least 3, the NOSPECS grade reached at least 4, and duration remained under 3 months. As to this clonotype: What it recognizes is unknown.

The sequence derives from a middle-aged man with Graves' ophthalmopathy. The sample was blood.

The CDR3 loop reads CASSSTDPSRGEQFF. DNA for the CDR3: TGTGCCAGCAGCTCCACGGACCCCTCCCGGGGGGAGCAGTTCTTC. The V and J genes are TRBV11-3 and TRBJ2-1; D possibly corresponds to TRBD2 (6 bases). The CDR3 loop spans 15 amino acids. Germline assignment: CDR1 SGHNT and CDR2 YENEEA. Trimming left V 4 bases short and J 10 bases short, with 20 bases between.